The rows below give T cell receptor beta chains drawn from one sample of a study of blood T cell repertoires in COVID-19. Profiled with immunoSEQ multiplex PCR; TCRdb holds only in-frame clones, not every one. The sample includes over 250,000 clones, about nine tenths of them seen just once. The specimen was peripheral blood. The source is a woman aged 55-70 years with acute or convalescent COVID-19. Both conserved end residues are part of each CDR3. Fields, in order: clone size, D gene, V gene, CDR3 length, J gene, CDR3 protein, CDR3 DNA. A D gene is named only where the DNA matches it firmly. Clone sizes are given selectively: once, few, many, or a class where the clone is expanded.

size: -
D: -
V: TRBV18
length: 15
J: TRBJ2-1
CDR3: CASSLDWGRINEQFF
DNA: TGTGCCAGCTCATTGGATTGGGGGAGGATCAATGAGCAGTTCTTC

size: -
D: -
V: TRBV18
length: 13
J: TRBJ1-2
CDR3: CASSPQRDYGYTF
DNA: TGTGCCAGCTCACCACAGCGAGACTATGGCTACACCTTC

size: -
D: TRBD2
V: TRBV29-1
length: 13
J: TRBJ2-5
CDR3: CSVSGRAGETQYF
DNA: TGCAGCGTGAGCGGGAGGGCGGGGGAGACCCAGTACTTC

size: -
D: TRBD2
V: TRBV7-2
length: 18
J: TRBJ2-1
CDR3: CASSSLAGGPVWVNEQFF
DNA: TGTGCCAGCAGCTCACTAGCGGGGGGGCCTGTATGGGTCAATGAGCAGTTCTTC

size: -
D: TRBD1
V: TRBV2
length: 14
J: TRBJ1-1
CDR3: CASSEPTGGTEAFF
DNA: TGTGCCAGCAGTGAACCGACAGGGGGCACTGAAGCTTTCTTT

size: once
D: TRBD2
V: TRBV19
length: 16
J: TRBJ2-5
CDR3: CASSFRLAGLQETQYF
DNA: TGTGCCAGTAGTTTTCGACTAGCGGGGTTACAAGAGACCCAGTACTTC

size: -
D: TRBD2
V: TRBV24-1
length: 20
J: TRBJ2-3
CDR3: CATSDLQGTSGRGSTDTQYF
DNA: TGTGCCACCAGTGATTTACAGGGGACTAGCGGGAGGGGATCTACAGATACGCAGTATTTT

size: -
D: -
V: TRBV5-8
length: 14
J: TRBJ1-2
CDR3: CASSLEGPRGGYTF
DNA: TGTGCCAGCAGCTTGGAGGGTCCCAGGGGTGGCTACACCTTC

size: -
D: TRBD2
V: TRBV19
length: 19
J: TRBJ2-7
CDR3: CASSFREPLAGAVAYEQYF
DNA: TGTGCCAGTAGTTTTCGGGAACCTCTAGCGGGGGCCGTAGCCTACGAGCAGTACTTC

size: -
D: TRBD2
V: TRBV6-2/TRBV6-3
length: 16
J: TRBJ2-3
CDR3: CASSYPSGGASDTQYF
DNA: TGTGCCAGCAGTTACCCTAGCGGGGGGGCGTCGGATACGCAGTATTTT

size: -
D: -
V: TRBV28
length: 13
J: TRBJ1-4
CDR3: CAIRGPRDEKLFF
DNA: TGTGCCATAAGGGGCCCCAGGGATGAAAAACTGTTTTTT

size: -
D: TRBD1
V: TRBV6-2/TRBV6-3
length: 18
J: TRBJ1-5
CDR3: CASSYWGQGFYSNQPQHF
DNA: TGTGCCAGCAGTTACTGGGGACAGGGGTTTTATAGCAATCAGCCCCAGCATTTT

size: once
D: -
V: TRBV2
length: 15
J: TRBJ1-1
CDR3: CASSMKVAGRTEAFF
DNA: TGTGCCAGCAGCATGAAGGTCGCAGGGCGGACTGAAGCTTTCTTT